This T cell receptor (beta chain) was documented in a study of T cell changes during pregnancy in multiple sclerosis. Some clones are missing from TCRdb's copy, which holds only in-frame ones; the method was immunoSEQ multiplex PCR. The table lists 45,000 to 55,000 clones, 90% to 95% of them singletons, with about 5.5% in the top ten. The CDR3 has 16 residues. The V and J ends lost 6 bases and 5 bases, in that order; junction bases with no gene match: 15. Germline V gene sequence: CDR1 SGDLS, CDR2 YYNGEE. Sequenced material: CD8+ T cells from peripheral blood mononuclear cells, taken before pregnancy. The J gene is TRBJ1-2, the V gene TRBV9; 8 bases line up with TRBD1. This TCR came from a female donor with multiple sclerosis, enrolled in a pregnancy study. In nucleotides, the CDR3 is TGTGCCAGCACCGACCAAGACAGGGGAGTGGCGTATGGCTACACCTTC. It codes for CASTDQDRGVAYGYTF. Filled out from reference TRBV9 and TRBJ1-2, the complete variable domain reads DSGVTQTPKHLITATGQRVTLRCSPRSGDLSVYWYQQSLDQGLQFLIQYYNGEERAKGNILERFSAQQFPDLHSELNLSSLELGDSALYFCASTDQDRGVAYGYTFGSGTRLTVV.